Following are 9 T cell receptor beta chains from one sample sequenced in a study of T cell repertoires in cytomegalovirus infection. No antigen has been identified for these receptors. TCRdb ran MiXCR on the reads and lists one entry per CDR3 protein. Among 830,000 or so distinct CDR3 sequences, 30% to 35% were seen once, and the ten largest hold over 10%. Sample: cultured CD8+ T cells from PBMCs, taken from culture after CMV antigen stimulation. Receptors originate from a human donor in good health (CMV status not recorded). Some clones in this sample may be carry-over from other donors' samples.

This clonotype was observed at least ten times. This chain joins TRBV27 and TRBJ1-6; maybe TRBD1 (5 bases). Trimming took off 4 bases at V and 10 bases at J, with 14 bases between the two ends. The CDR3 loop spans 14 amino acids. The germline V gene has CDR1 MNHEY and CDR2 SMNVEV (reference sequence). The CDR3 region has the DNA TGTGCCAGCAGTTCCCAGGGAGTCACCTCACCCCTCCACTTT. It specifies CASSSQGVTSPLHF.

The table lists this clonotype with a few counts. CDR3 residues: CASSLETGWDYGYTF. CDR3 coding DNA: TGTGCCAGCAGCTTAGAGACAGGGTGGGACTATGGCTACACCTTC. The rearrangement uses TRBV7-2 and TRBJ1-2, with 7 bases aligning to TRBD1. Losses at the gene ends were 1 base for V and 3 bases for J; bases not matched to a gene: 5. This CDR3 spans 15 amino acids. Germline values: CDR1 SGHTA, CDR2 FQGNSA.

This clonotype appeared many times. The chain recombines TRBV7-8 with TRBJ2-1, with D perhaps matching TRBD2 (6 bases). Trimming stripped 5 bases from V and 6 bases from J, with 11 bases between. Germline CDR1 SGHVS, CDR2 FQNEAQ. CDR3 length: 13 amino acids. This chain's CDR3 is CASSPTRGNEQFF. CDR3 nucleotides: TGTGCCAGCAGCCCGACTAGGGGCAATGAGCAGTTCTTC.

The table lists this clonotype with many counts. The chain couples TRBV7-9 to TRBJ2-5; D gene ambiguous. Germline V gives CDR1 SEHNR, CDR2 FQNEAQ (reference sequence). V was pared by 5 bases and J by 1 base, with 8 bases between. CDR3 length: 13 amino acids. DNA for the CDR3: TGTGCCAGCAGCCCTACTATCCAAGAGACCCAGTACTTC. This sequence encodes CASSPTIQETQYF.

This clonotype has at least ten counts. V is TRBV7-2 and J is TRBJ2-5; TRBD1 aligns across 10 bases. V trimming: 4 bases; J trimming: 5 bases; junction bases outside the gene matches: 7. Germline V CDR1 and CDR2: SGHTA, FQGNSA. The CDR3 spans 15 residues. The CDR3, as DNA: TGTGCCAGCAGCTCGGGACAGGGGAGATCGGAGACCCAGTACTTC. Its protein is CASSSGQGRSETQYF.

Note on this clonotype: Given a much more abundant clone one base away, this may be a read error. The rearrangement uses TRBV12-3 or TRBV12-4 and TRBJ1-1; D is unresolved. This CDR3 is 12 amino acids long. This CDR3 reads CAGSLSNAEAFF. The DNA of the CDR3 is TGTGCCGGCAGCCTTTCCAACGCTGAAGCTTTCTTT.

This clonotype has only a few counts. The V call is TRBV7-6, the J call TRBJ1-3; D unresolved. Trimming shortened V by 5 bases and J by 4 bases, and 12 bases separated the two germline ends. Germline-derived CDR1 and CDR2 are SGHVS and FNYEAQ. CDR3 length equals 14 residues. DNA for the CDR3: TGTGCCAGCAGCCACCACCCAGCGGGAAACACCATATATTTT. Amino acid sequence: CASSHHPAGNTIYF.

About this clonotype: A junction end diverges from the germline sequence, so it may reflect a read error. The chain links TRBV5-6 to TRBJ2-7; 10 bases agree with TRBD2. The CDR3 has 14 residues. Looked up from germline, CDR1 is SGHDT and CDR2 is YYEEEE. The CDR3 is CTSSLAGESYEQYF. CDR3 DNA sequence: TGTACCAGCAGTCTAGCGGGGGAATCCTACGAGCAGTACTTC.

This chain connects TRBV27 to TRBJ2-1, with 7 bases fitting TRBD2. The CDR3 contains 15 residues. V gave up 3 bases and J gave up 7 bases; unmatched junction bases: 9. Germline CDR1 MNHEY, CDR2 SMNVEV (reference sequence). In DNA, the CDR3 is TGTGCCAGCAGTTTTGGGGGGGTACTAGGGAATGAGCAGTTCTTC. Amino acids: CASSFGGVLGNEQFF.